Below are 18 T cell receptor beta chains sequenced from a single sample in a study of T cell changes during pregnancy in multiple sclerosis. Generated by immunoSEQ multiplex PCR, the TCRdb table keeps only in-frame clones and is missing some. The repertoire holds 40,000 to 45,000 clones, with roughly 87% as singletons. The material was CD4+ T cells from peripheral blood mononuclear cells, obtained in the first trimester of pregnancy. The receptors here all came from a female donor with multiple sclerosis, enrolled in a pregnancy study.

The chain couples TRBV4-3 to TRBJ1-2; 9 bases agree with TRBD1. The CDR3 has 14 residues. V lost 3 bases, J lost 4 bases, and 3 bases stayed unmatched. The germline V gene encodes CDR1 LGHNA and CDR2 YSLEER. The CDR3 DNA sequence: TGCGCCAGCAGCCAGAACAGGGGGCCCTATGGCTACACCTTC. Translated, it gives CASSQNRGPYGYTF.

This chain joins TRBV6-4 and TRBJ1-5, with 7 bases that match TRBD1. Trimming at V came to 2 bases and at J to 6 bases, leaving 4 bases not matched to a gene. This CDR3 is built from 14 residues. Per the germline V gene, CDR1 is MRHNA and CDR2 is SNTAGT. CDR3 loop: CASSDIQGGQPQHF. DNA for the CDR3: TGTGCCAGCAGTGACATCCAGGGGGGTCAGCCCCAGCATTTT.

As to this clone: Its ends do not fully match the called genes, so a read error is possible. The chain combines TRBV7-7 with TRBJ2-2, with D perhaps matching TRBD1 (7 bases). The length of the CDR3 is 16 residues. The germline V gene has CDR1 SSHAT and CDR2 FNYEAQ (reference sequence). CDR3 bases: TGTGCTAGCAGCCCCGTCCCAGGGGGGCTCACCGGGGAGCTGTTTTTT. Translation: CASSPVPGGLTGELFF.

The chain recombines TRBV10-3 with TRBJ1-1; 12 nucleotides align to TRBD1. The germline V gene encodes CDR1 ENHRY and CDR2 SYGVKD. This CDR3 comprises 16 residues. Trimming at V came to 3 bases and at J to 5 bases, leaving 7 bases not matched to a gene. The CDR3: CAISDPGQGAKTEAFF. Here the CDR3 DNA reads TGTGCCATCAGTGATCCGGGACAGGGGGCGAAAACTGAAGCTTTCTTT.

This chain uses TRBV4-3 with TRBJ2-3, with a weak D call TRBD2 (6 bases). V was clipped by 3 bases and J by 7 bases, with 23 bases between them. The germline CDR1 and CDR2 sequences are LGHNA and YSLEER. This CDR3 region has 17 residues. The CDR3 bases are TGCGCCAGCAGCCAGGGCGGGTCAGCGGCGGGAAGATATACGCAGTATTTT. It translates to CASSQGGSAAGRYTQYF.

V gene TRBV28 combines with J gene TRBJ2-1; maybe TRBD2 (5 bases). The germline V gene has CDR1 MDHEN and CDR2 SYDVKM. Between the trimmed V and J ends, which lost 6 bases and 0 bases, there was a span of 18 bases. This CDR3 is built from 17 residues. The CDR3 DNA reads TGTGCCAGCAGCCAAATATCCTTGGGGAGCTCCTACAATGAGCAGTTCTTC. The encoded protein is CASSQISLGSSYNEQFF.

This clone was found once. The chain links TRBV6-4 to TRBJ2-3; D is unclear. The germline V and J ends were trimmed by 4 bases and 3 bases, with 8 bases remaining between them. The germline CDR1 and CDR2 sequences are MRHNA and SNTAGT. The CDR3 is 13 amino acids. The CDR3 spells CASSAVRTDTQYF. Here the CDR3 DNA reads TGTGCCAGCAGTGCCGTCCGGACAGATACGCAGTATTTT.

This clone was seen repeatedly, ten times or more. The chain combines TRBV6-1 with TRBJ1-2; D is perhaps TRBD1 (5 bases). Deletions cut 1 base from V and 4 bases from J, with 13 bases between. The CDR3 covers 15 residues. The V gene's germline CDR1 is MNHNS and CDR2 SASEGT. The CDR3 sequence: CASSEGRTPSYGYTF. CDR3 in DNA: TGTGCCAGCAGTGAAGGCAGGACACCAAGCTATGGCTACACCTTC.

The sample holds one count of this clone. The chain joins TRBV5-4 to TRBJ2-7, with TRBD1 identical over 8 bases. This CDR3 comprises 14 residues. The V gene end was trimmed by 4 bases and the J gene end by 4 bases; junction bases not matched to a gene: 7. CDR1 and CDR2 from the germline V gene are SGHNT and YYREEE (reference sequence). The CDR3 DNA is TGTGCCAGCAGCACGACAGGGGAGGTGTACGAGCAGTACTTC. Protein sequence: CASSTTGEVYEQYF.

CDR3 residues: CASSLQGGHEQYF. CDR3 in DNA: TGTGCCAGCAGCTTACAGGGGGGCCACGAGCAGTACTTC. The J gene is TRBJ2-7, the V gene TRBV7-6; a weak D match, TRBD1 (7 bases). This CDR3 spans 13 amino acids. Germline-derived CDR1 and CDR2 are SGHVS and FNYEAQ. Trimming took 2 bases from V and 5 from J, leaving 10 bases between them. Together with reference TRBV7-6 and TRBJ2-7, the CDR3 gives the full variable domain: GAGVSQSPRYKVTKRGQDVALRCDPISGHVSLYWYRQALGQGPEFLTYFNYEAQQDKSGLPNDRFSAERPEGSISTLTIQRTEQRDSAMYRCASSLQGGHEQYFGPGTRLTVT.

This clone came up a few times. This chain joins TRBV6-5 and TRBJ1-2; the match to TRBD1 covers 10 bases. After removal of 5 bases from V and 4 bases from J, the junction contained 1 base not matched to a gene. This CDR3 region has 13 residues. CDR1 and CDR2 (germline): MNHEY, SVGAGI. CDR3 nucleotides: TGTGCCAGCAGTAGGACAGGGGGCTATGGCTACACCTTC. It yields the protein CASSRTGGYGYTF.

This clone was found once. V is TRBV5-1 and J is TRBJ2-1; a possible D gene is TRBD1 (8 bases). CDR1 is SGHRS, CDR2 YFSETQ, per germline. The CDR3 extends over 15 amino acids. Trimming cost V 4 bases and J 4 bases, with 15 bases left between them. The CDR3 nucleotides are TGCGCCAGCAGCCCTGGACAGGGAGGGTACAATGAGCAGTTCTTC. It codes for CASSPGQGGYNEQFF.

This clone was found once. The V gene is TRBV7-9, the J gene TRBJ1-5; D perhaps matches TRBD1 (6 bases). The CDR3 is made up of 14 amino acids. CDR1 SEHNR and CDR2 FQNEAQ come from the germline V gene (reference sequence). V gave up 1 base and J gave up 4 bases, with 8 bases separating them. The CDR3 coding sequence is TGTGCCAGCAGCTTAGGTACAGGGAATCAGCCCCAGCATTTT. Translating it yields CASSLGTGNQPQHF.

V and J are TRBV5-4 and TRBJ2-3; 7 nucleotides match TRBD2. The CDR3 covers 14 residues. From germline, CDR1 is SGHNT and CDR2 YYREEE (reference sequence). The J segment lost 0 bases and the V segment lost 4 bases, leaving 2 bases of the junction unmatched. Here the CDR3 DNA reads TGTGCCAGCAGCAAACTAGCGAGCACAGATACGCAGTATTTT. It codes for CASSKLASTDTQYF.

The rearrangement joins TRBV7-2 to TRBJ2-7; 7 nucleotides agree with TRBD1. Losses at the gene ends were 5 bases for V and 6 bases for J; bases not matched to a gene: 10. CDR3 length: 14 amino acids. Germline V lookup: CDR1 SGHTA, CDR2 FQGNSA. The DNA for the CDR3 is TGTGCCAGCAGCCACTACGGGACAGATGTCGAGCAGTACTTC. It yields the protein CASSHYGTDVEQYF.

V is TRBV28 and J is TRBJ1-5; 7 positions agree with TRBD1. The V gene end was trimmed by 6 bases and the J gene end by 3 bases; junction bases not matched to a gene: 5. The CDR3 is made up of 14 amino acids. Germline values: CDR1 MDHEN, CDR2 SYDVKM. The CDR3 reads CASRPGQINQPQHF. CDR3 coding DNA: TGTGCCAGCAGACCGGGACAGATCAATCAGCCCCAGCATTTT.

The chain employs TRBV19 and TRBJ1-1, with a weak D call TRBD1 (6 bases). This CDR3 region has 17 residues. V was clipped by 5 bases and J by 1 base, with 20 bases between them. Per the germline V gene, CDR1 is LNHDA and CDR2 is SQIVND (reference sequence). CDR3 bases: TGTGCCAGTAGTCCCAATAGGGCCAGGGGAAGGAACACTGAAGCTTTCTTT. Residues: CASSPNRARGRNTEAFF.

This clone occurred a few times. This chain joins TRBV12-5 and TRBJ1-1; perhaps TRBD1 as D (5 bases). The CDR3 is made up of 17 amino acids. CDR1 is LGHNT, CDR2 FRNRAP, per germline. Trimming left V 2 bases short and J 1 base short, with 17 bases between. The CDR3 bases are TGTGCTAGTGGTTTGCTTACCTTTCTAGGGGAGAACACTGAAGCTTTCTTT. It specifies CASGLLTFLGENTEAFF.